This T cell receptor beta chain was sequenced during a study of beta chain features in type 1 diabetes. General study findings and limits: A moderate, significant TCRB CDR3 shortening appeared in type 1 diabetes across four CD4+ subsets. The question left open here concerned HLA type influencing TCRB rearrangement. Over-representation of high TCR-expressing cells was a possible consequence of cDNA sequencing.

Losses at the gene ends were 6 bases for V and 9 bases for J; bases not matched to a gene: 12. CDR3 length: 15 amino acids. Germline CDR1 is MDHEN and CDR2 is SYDVKM. Investigators reverse transcribed all isolated RNA, so they sequenced expressed TCRB transcripts. Approximately 3.6 million reads was the average for naive, central memory and regulatory T cell samples. Only in-frame clones appear in the TCRdb table, and some are missing; sequencing was by immunoSEQ multiplex PCR. This sample carries about 300,000 clones, approximately 15% of them seen once, and the ten largest clones take roughly 0.016%. About this clone: Antigen unknown.

Sequencing was performed on naive CD4+ T cells from blood. The chain joins TRBV28 to TRBJ2-4; 9 bases map to TRBD1. The sequence was collected from a young woman with type 1 diabetes. This chain's CDR3 is CASRPPGTGISIQYF. The CDR3 region has the DNA TGTGCCAGCAGACCCCCCGGGACAGGGATATCCATTCAGTACTTC.